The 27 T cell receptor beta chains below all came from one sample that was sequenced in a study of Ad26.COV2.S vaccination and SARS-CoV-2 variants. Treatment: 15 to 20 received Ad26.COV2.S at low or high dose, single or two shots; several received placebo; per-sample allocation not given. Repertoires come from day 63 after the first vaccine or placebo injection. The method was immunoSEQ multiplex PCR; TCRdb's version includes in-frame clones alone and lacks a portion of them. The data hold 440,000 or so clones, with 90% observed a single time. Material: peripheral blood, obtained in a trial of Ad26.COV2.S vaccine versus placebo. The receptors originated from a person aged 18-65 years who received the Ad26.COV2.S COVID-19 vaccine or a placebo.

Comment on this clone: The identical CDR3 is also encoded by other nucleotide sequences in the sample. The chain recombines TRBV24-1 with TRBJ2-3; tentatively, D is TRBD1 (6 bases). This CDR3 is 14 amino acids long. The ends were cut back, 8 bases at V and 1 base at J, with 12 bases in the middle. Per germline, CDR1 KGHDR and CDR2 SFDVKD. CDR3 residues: CATTPGDRTDTQYF. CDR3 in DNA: TGTGCCACCACACCAGGGGATCGCACAGATACGCAGTATTTT.

The CDR3 region is CASSIDTKLYNEQFF. CDR3 sequence (DNA): TGTGCCAGTAGTATAGATACTAAACTCTACAATGAGCAGTTCTTC. V gene TRBV19 combines with J gene TRBJ2-1; D not certain. Germline CDR1 LNHDA, CDR2 SQIVND (reference sequence). The CDR3 totals 15 residues. Trimming took off 0 bases at V and 3 bases at J, with 9 bases between the two ends.

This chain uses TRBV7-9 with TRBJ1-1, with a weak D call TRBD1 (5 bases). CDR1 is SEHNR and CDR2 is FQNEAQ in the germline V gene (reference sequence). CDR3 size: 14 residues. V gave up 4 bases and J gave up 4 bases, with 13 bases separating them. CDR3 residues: CASSSSGGATEAFF. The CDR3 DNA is TGTGCCAGCAGCTCCAGTGGAGGGGCCACTGAAGCTTTCTTT.

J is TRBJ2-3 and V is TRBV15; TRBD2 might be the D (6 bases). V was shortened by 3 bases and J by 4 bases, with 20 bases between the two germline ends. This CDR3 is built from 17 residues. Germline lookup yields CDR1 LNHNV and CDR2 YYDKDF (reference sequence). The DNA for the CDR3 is TGTGCCACCAGCAGGGCAGAGGTGGGCTGGGAGGCAGATACGCAGTATTTT. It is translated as CATSRAEVGWEADTQYF.

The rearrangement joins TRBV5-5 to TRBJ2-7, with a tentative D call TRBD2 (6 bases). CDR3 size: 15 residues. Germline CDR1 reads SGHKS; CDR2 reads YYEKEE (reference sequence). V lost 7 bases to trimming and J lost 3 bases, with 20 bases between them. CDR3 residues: CASHRGGGGIYEQYF. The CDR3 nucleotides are TGTGCCAGCCACCGGGGTGGCGGAGGGATCTACGAGCAGTACTTC.

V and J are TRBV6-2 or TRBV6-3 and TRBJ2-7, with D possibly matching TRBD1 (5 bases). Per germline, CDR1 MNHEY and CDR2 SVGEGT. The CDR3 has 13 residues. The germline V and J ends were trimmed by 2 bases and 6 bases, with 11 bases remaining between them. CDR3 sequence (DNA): TGTGCCAGCAGTTACAAGCAGGGCGGCGAGCAGTACTTC. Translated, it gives CASSYKQGGEQYF.

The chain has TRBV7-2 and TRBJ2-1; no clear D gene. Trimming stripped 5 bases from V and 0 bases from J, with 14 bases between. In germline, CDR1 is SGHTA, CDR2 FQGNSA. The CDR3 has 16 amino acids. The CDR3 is CASSRRARFSYNEQFF. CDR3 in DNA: TGTGCCAGCAGCCGGCGTGCTAGGTTCTCCTACAATGAGCAGTTCTTC.

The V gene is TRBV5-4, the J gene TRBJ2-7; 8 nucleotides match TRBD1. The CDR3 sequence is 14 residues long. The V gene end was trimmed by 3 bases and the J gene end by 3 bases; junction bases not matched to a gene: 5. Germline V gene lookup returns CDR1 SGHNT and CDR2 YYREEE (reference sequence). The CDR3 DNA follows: TGTGCCAGCAGCTCGGGACAGGATTTCTACGAGCAGTACTTC. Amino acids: CASSSGQDFYEQYF.

CDR3 sequence reads: CASSLNAGAPSNEQFF. CDR3 DNA: TGTGCCAGCAGCTTAAACGCGGGAGCCCCCTCCAATGAGCAGTTCTTC. V gene TRBV7-9 combines with J gene TRBJ2-1; 7 positions agree with TRBD2. The length of the CDR3 is 16 residues. V lost 2 bases to trimming and J lost 6 bases; unmatched junction nucleotides: 10. Germline V gives CDR1 SEHNR, CDR2 FQNEAQ (reference sequence).

The CDR3 DNA sequence: TGTGCCAGCAGCTTAGGGGGCAGAAACACTGAAGCTTTCTTT. It specifies CASSLGGRNTEAFF. The chain recombines TRBV7-9 with TRBJ1-1; D is possibly TRBD1 (5 bases). V was pared by 1 base and J by 2 bases, with 8 bases between. Per germline, CDR1 SEHNR and CDR2 FQNEAQ (reference sequence). This CDR3 spans 14 amino acids.

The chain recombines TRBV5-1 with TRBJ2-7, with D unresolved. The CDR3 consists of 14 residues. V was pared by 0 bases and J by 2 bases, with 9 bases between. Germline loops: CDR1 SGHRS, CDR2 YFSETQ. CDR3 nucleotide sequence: TGCGCCAGCAGCTTGGTGGGCCAGGCCTACGAGCAGTACTTC. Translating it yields CASSLVGQAYEQYF.

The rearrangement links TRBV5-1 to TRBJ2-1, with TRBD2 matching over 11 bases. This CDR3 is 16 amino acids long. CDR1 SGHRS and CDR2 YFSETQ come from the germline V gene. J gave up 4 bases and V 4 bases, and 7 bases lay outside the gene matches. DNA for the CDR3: TGCGCCAGCAGCATCGGACTAGCGGGTAATTACAATGAGCAGTTCTTC. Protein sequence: CASSIGLAGNYNEQFF.

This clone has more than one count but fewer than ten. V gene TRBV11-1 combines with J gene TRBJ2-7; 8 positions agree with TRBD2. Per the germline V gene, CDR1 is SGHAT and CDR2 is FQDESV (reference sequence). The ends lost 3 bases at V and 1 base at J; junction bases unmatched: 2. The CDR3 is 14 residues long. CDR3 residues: CASSFSGASYEQYF. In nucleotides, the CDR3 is TGTGCCAGCAGCTTTAGCGGGGCTTCCTACGAGCAGTACTTC.

The CDR3 here is CASSLRSGTRDYEQYF. The CDR3 coding sequence is TGCGCCAGCAGCTTGAGGTCCGGGACTAGAGATTACGAGCAGTACTTC. The rearrangement uses TRBV5-1 and TRBJ2-7, with 8 positions matching TRBD2. Germline assignment: CDR1 SGHRS and CDR2 YFSETQ. V lost 1 base, J lost 4 bases, and 10 bases stayed unmatched. The CDR3 length is 16 residues.

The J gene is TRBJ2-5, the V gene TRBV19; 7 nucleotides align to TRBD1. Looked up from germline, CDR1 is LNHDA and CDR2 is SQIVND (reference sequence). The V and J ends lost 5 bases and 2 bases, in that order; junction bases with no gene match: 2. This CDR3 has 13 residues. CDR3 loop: CASSGTVQETQYF. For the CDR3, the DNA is TGTGCCAGTAGTGGGACAGTACAAGAGACCCAGTACTTC.

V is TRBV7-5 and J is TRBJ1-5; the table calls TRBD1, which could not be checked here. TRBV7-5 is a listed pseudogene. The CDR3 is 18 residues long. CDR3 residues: CARSWASRQGFSNQPQHF. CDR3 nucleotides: TGTGCCAGAAGCTGGGCCTCCCGGCAGGGGTTTAGCAATCAGCCCCAGCATTTT.

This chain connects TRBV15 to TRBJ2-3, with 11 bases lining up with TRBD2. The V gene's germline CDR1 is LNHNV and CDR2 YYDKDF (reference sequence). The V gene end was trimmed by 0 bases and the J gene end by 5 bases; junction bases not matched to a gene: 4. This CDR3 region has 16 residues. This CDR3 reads CATSRETSGSIDTQYF. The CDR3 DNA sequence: TGTGCCACCAGCAGAGAAACTAGCGGGAGTATAGATACGCAGTATTTT.

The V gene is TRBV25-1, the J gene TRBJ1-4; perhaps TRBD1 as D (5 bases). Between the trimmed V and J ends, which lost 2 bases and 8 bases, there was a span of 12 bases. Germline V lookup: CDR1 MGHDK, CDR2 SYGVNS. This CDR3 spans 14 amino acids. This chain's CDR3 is CASSEGWGKEKLFF. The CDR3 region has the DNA TGTGCCAGCAGTGAAGGGTGGGGGAAAGAAAAACTGTTTTTT.

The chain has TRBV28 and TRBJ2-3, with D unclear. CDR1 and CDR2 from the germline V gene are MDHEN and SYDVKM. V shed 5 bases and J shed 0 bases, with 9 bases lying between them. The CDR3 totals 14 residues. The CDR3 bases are TGTGCCAGCAGTCCTCAGCCTAGCACAGATACGCAGTATTTT. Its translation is CASSPQPSTDTQYF.

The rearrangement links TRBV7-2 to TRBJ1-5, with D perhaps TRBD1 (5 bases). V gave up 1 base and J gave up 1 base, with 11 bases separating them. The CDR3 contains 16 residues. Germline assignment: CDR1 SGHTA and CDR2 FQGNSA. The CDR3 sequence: CASSLVGVGSNQPQHF. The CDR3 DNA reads TGTGCCAGCAGCTTAGTGGGGGTAGGGAGCAATCAGCCCCAGCATTTT.

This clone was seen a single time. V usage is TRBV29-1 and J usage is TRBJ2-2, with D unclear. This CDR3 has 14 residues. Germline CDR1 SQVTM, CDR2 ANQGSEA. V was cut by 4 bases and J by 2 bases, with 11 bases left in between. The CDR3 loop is CSVVGRSNTGELFF. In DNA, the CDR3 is TGCAGCGTTGTCGGCAGATCTAACACCGGGGAGCTGTTTTTT.

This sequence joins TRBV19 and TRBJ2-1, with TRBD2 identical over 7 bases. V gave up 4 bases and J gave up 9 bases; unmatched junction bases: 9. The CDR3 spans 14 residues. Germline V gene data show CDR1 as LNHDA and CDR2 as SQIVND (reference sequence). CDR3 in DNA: TGTGCCAGTAGTACCTCCGGGACTACCGCTGAGCAGTTCTTC. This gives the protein CASSTSGTTAEQFF.

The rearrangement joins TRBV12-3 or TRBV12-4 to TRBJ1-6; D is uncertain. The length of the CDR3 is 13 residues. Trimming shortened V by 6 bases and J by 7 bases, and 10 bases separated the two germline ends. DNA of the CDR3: TGTGCCAGCAGGGGAGGTGGAAATTCACCCCTCCACTTT. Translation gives CASRGGGNSPLHF.

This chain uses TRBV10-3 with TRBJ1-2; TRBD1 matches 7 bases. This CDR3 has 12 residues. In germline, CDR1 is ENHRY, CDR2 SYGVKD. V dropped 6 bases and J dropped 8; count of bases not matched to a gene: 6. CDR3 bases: TGTGCCATCAGGGGGGACAGCGGCGGCTACACCTTC. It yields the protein CAIRGDSGGYTF.

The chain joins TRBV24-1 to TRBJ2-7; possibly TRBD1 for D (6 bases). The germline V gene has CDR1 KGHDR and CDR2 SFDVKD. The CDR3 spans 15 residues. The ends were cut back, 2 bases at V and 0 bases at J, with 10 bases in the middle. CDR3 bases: TGTGCCACCAGTGATTCCGGACAGCCCTCCTACGAGCAGTACTTC. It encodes CATSDSGQPSYEQYF.

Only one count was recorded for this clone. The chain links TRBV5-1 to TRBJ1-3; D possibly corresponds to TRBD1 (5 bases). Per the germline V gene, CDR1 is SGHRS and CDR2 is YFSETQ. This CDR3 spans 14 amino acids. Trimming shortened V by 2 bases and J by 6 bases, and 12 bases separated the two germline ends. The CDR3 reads CASSLERGTNTIYF. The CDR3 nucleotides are TGCGCCAGCAGCTTAGAGAGGGGTACAAACACCATATATTTT.

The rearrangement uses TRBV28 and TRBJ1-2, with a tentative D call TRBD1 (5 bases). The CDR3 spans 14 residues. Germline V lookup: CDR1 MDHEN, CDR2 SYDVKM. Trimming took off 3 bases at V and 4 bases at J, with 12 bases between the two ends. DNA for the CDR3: TGTGCCAGCAGTTTCAAGGGGCGGGGCTATGGCTACACCTTC. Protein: CASSFKGRGYGYTF.